The rows below give T cell receptor beta chains drawn from one sample of a study of T cell repertoires in cytomegalovirus infection. TCRdb analysed the reads with MiXCR anew, one entry per CDR3 protein. In the table there are around 450,000 distinct CDR3 sequences, about 11% of which are singletons. The source material was PBMCs. The receptors stem from a human donor in good health (CMV status not recorded). Some clones in this sample may be carry-over from other donors' samples. Each CDR3 is given with its conserved first and last residue. D genes are given only for firm matches. Only some rows state a clone size, as once, few, many or a class for expanded clones.

d_call: .
v_call: TRBV13
j_call: TRBJ2-1
cdr3_length: 15
clone_size: .
cdr3_nt: TGTGCCAGCAGCTTAGTCGGGGCCGGGCTCGGTGAGCAGTTCTTC
cdr3_aa: CASSLVGAGLGEQFF

d_call: TRBD2
v_call: TRBV11-1
j_call: TRBJ2-1
cdr3_length: 15
clone_size: many
cdr3_nt: TGTGCCAGCAGCTTCGGACTAGCGGGAGTGAATGAGCAGTTCTTC
cdr3_aa: CASSFGLAGVNEQFF

d_call: TRBD2
v_call: TRBV20-1
j_call: TRBJ2-7
cdr3_length: 15
clone_size: .
cdr3_nt: TGCAGTGCTAGAGCCGGGACTAGCGGTTCCTACGAGCAGTACTTC
cdr3_aa: CSARAGTSGSYEQYF

d_call: TRBD1
v_call: TRBV7-2
j_call: TRBJ1-2
cdr3_length: 13
clone_size: many
cdr3_nt: TGTGCCAGCAGCTTAGTACAGGGGAAAGGCTACACCTTC
cdr3_aa: CASSLVQGKGYTF

d_call: .
v_call: TRBV19
j_call: TRBJ1-5
cdr3_length: 13
clone_size: many
cdr3_nt: TGTGCCAGTAGTTGGGACCAGGGGCAGCCCCAGCATTTT
cdr3_aa: CASSWDQGQPQHF

d_call: TRBD1
v_call: TRBV5-1
j_call: TRBJ2-7
cdr3_length: 14
clone_size: few
cdr3_nt: TGCGCCAGTTCACAGGGGGGAGTGAACGACGAGCAGTACTTC
cdr3_aa: CASSQGGVNDEQYF

d_call: .
v_call: TRBV19
j_call: TRBJ2-5
cdr3_length: 16
clone_size: many
cdr3_nt: TGTGCCAGTAGTTCCCCCAAGGACCCCCAGACGAAGACCCAGTACTTC
cdr3_aa: CASSSPKDPQTKTQYF

d_call: .
v_call: TRBV30
j_call: TRBJ1-1
cdr3_length: 16
clone_size: .
cdr3_nt: TGTGCCTGGAGCCCCGGGGCGGTTCGTATGAACACTGAAGCTTTCTTT
cdr3_aa: CAWSPGAVRMNTEAFF

d_call: TRBD1
v_call: TRBV15
j_call: TRBJ2-7
cdr3_length: 15
clone_size: few
cdr3_nt: TGTGCCACCAGCAGCATCGGACAGGGCCGGGACGAGCAGTACTTC
cdr3_aa: CATSSIGQGRDEQYF

d_call: .
v_call: TRBV9
j_call: TRBJ1-3
cdr3_length: 15
clone_size: .
cdr3_nt: TGTGCCAGCAGCGCCGGAACAGGGTTTAGAAACACCATATATTTT
cdr3_aa: CASSAGTGFRNTIYF

d_call: .
v_call: TRBV7-8
j_call: TRBJ2-3
cdr3_length: 17
clone_size: many
cdr3_nt: TGTGCCAGCAGCTTAGCGAGAACAGACAAAATGACAGATACGCAGTATTTT
cdr3_aa: CASSLARTDKMTDTQYF

d_call: TRBD2
v_call: TRBV7-6
j_call: TRBJ2-1
cdr3_length: 12
clone_size: many
cdr3_nt: TGTGCCAGCAGCACGACTAGCGGGAGACAGTTCTTC
cdr3_aa: CASSTTSGRQFF

d_call: .
v_call: TRBV12-3/TRBV12-4
j_call: TRBJ1-3
cdr3_length: 16
clone_size: .
cdr3_nt: TGTGCCAGCAGTTTATCGGGTCGGATCTCTGGAAACACCATATATTTT
cdr3_aa: CASSLSGRISGNTIYF

d_call: .
v_call: TRBV3-1
j_call: TRBJ1-1
cdr3_length: 14
clone_size: .
cdr3_nt: TGTGCCAGCAGCCAAGAAGGACACAAAACTGAAGCTTTCTTT
cdr3_aa: CASSQEGHKTEAFF

d_call: .
v_call: TRBV9
j_call: TRBJ2-4
cdr3_length: 16
clone_size: few
cdr3_nt: TGTGCCAGCAGCGTAAACCCGAGGGCGGCCAAAAACATTCAGTACTTC
cdr3_aa: CASSVNPRAAKNIQYF

d_call: .
v_call: TRBV19
j_call: TRBJ1-2
cdr3_length: 13
clone_size: many
cdr3_nt: TGTGCCAGTAAGCAGGGATCGGCCTATGGCTACACCTTC
cdr3_aa: CASKQGSAYGYTF

d_call: .
v_call: TRBV12-3/TRBV12-4
j_call: TRBJ2-7
cdr3_length: 13
clone_size: many
cdr3_nt: TGTGCCAGCAGTTTTGACAGCACCTACGAGCAGTACTTC
cdr3_aa: CASSFDSTYEQYF